Sequencing of this T cell receptor (beta chain) was carried out in a study of T-cell memory formation after mild COVID-19. CDR3 size: 14 residues. The V end was cut by 1 base, the J end by 1 base, with 9 bases between. CDR1 and CDR2 from the germline V gene are SGDLS and YYNGEE. Using its own MiXCR run on the 5' RACE reads, TCRdb lists one record per CDR3 protein. Of a few hundred thousand distinct CDR3 sequences listed, approximately 27% were seen once; the top ten hold roughly 13%. There are a few counts of this clonotype. This TCR was sampled from an adult woman who had mild COVID-19 (a few samples of this study predate the infection). Cell type and time point are not known. The chain has TRBV9 and TRBJ2-7; no reliable D call. The sample taken for sequencing was PBMCs or a T cell subset sorted from them (not recorded which). CDR3 in DNA: TGTGCCAGCAGCGTATATGAGTCTTCCTACGAGCAGTACTTC. It codes for CASSVYESSYEQYF.